This T cell receptor (beta chain) was identified during a study of control samples from healthy donors and cancer patients. This clone came up a few times. Sequencing used immunoSEQ multiplex PCR; TCRdb keeps in-frame clones, though not all of them. The sample lists 110,000 to 150,000 clones; 92% were seen once. The sequenced sample was blood. This receptor was identified in a man younger than 40 in good health.

CDR3 coding DNA: TGTGCCAGCAGGGACCAGGTTTATGCCACTGAAGCTTTCTTT. The encoded protein is CASRDQVYATEAFF. The chain carries TRBV28 and TRBJ1-1; D not resolved. Germline CDR1 MDHEN, CDR2 SYDVKM. V was trimmed by 6 bases and J by 4 bases, leaving 15 bases between them. The CDR3 sequence is 14 residues long.